This TCR beta chain derives from a study of blood T cell repertoires in COVID-19. At the level of the study: The origin of the acute and convalescent COVID-19 samples was the United States, Italy and Spain. T cells, B-cell-depleted T cells, or PBMCs provided the cDNA or gDNA that served as material.

Authors' methods: It was from reference gene primer amplification that nucleated cell counts were estimated. Method: immunoSEQ multiplex PCR; TCRdb's copy keeps in-frame clones and lacks some. D and trimming come from the DNA, and the V and J calls and clone size come from that table. The repertoire holds 61,000 or so clones, with around 83% as singletons. This CDR3 is built from 15 residues. Germline CDR1 reads SQVTM; CDR2 reads ANQGSEA. Trimming at V came to 2 bases and at J to 7 bases, leaving 9 bases not matched to a gene. V gene TRBV29-1 combines with J gene TRBJ2-1; 9 nucleotides agree with TRBD2. Source material: peripheral blood. This clonotype was sampled from a woman over 75 with acute or convalescent COVID-19. The chain's CDR3 is CSVEIWASGKNEQFF. In DNA form, the CDR3 reads TGCAGCGTTGAAATATGGGCTAGCGGGAAAAATGAGCAGTTCTTC.